One sample yielded the 20 T cell receptor beta chains listed below, sequenced in a study of control samples from healthy donors and cancer patients. Assay used: immunoSEQ multiplex PCR; TCRdb lists only in-frame clones, some missing. Among 93,000 or so clones listed, approximately 90% were seen once. Sequenced material: PBMCs. Receptors originate from a man in his 60s with lung cancer.

V and J are TRBV7-9 and TRBJ1-3; D not certain. Between the trimmed V and J ends, which lost 5 bases and 3 bases, there was a span of 5 bases. This CDR3 region has 12 residues. CDR1 is SEHNR and CDR2 is FQNEAQ in the germline V gene (reference sequence). The CDR3 sequence is CASSQIGNTIYF. The CDR3 coding sequence is TGTGCCAGCAGCCAAATTGGAAACACCATATATTTT.

The V and J genes are TRBV10-2 and TRBJ2-7; no definite D call. The CDR3 consists of 14 residues. Germline values: CDR1 WSHSY, CDR2 SAAADI. The V end was cut by 0 bases, the J end by 4 bases, with 10 bases between. CDR3 sequence reads: CASSESDGRYEQYF. CDR3 in DNA: TGCGCCAGCAGTGAGTCTGATGGCCGATACGAGCAGTACTTC.

The rearrangement uses TRBV5-6 and TRBJ1-4; TRBD1 matches 8 bases. The CDR3 is made up of 16 amino acids. V was clipped by 3 bases and J by 3 bases; unmatched bases: 7. Germline CDR1 and CDR2: SGHDT and YYEEEE. CDR3 sequence (DNA): TGTGCCAGCAGCTACACTCAGGGGGCCTCTAATGAAAAACTGTTTTTT. Its protein is CASSYTQGASNEKLFF.

The J gene is TRBJ1-1, the V gene TRBV29-1; D may be TRBD1 (6 bases). The ends were cut back, 6 bases at V and 3 bases at J, with 8 bases in the middle. The CDR3 consists of 11 residues. Germline CDR1 and CDR2: SQVTM and ANQGSEA. The CDR3 is CSVGTYTEAFF. Written as DNA, the CDR3 is TGCAGCGTCGGGACATACACTGAAGCTTTCTTT.

This rearrangement joins TRBV5-1 to TRBJ1-3; D not resolved. Germline V gene data show CDR1 as SGHRS and CDR2 as YFSETQ. V was trimmed by 3 bases and J by 0 bases, leaving 10 bases between them. The CDR3 runs 15 residues. Here the CDR3 reads CASSSSLNSGNTIYF. CDR3 DNA: TGCGCCAGCAGCTCGTCGTTAAACTCTGGAAACACCATATATTTT.

The chain couples TRBV5-1 to TRBJ1-1, with D possibly matching TRBD1 (6 bases). There are 13 residues in the CDR3. Deletions cut 4 bases from V and 7 bases from J, with 14 bases between. CDR1 SGHRS and CDR2 YFSETQ come from the germline V gene. The chain's CDR3 is CASSAEQGFEAFF. The DNA of the CDR3 is TGCGCCAGCAGCGCAGAACAGGGATTTGAAGCTTTCTTT.

The CDR3 region is CASSEGQYGSPLHF. CDR3 coding DNA: TGTGCCAGCAGCGAAGGGCAGTATGGTTCACCCCTCCACTTT. The chain combines TRBV3-1 (or the pseudogene TRBV3-2) with TRBJ1-6; unclear D gene. Germline V CDR1 and CDR2: LGHDT, YNNKEL (reference sequence). The V end lost 5 bases, the J end lost 9 bases, and 14 bases lay between the germline ends. This CDR3 spans 14 amino acids.

The chain carries TRBV9 and TRBJ2-7; D ambiguous. The CDR3 totals 15 residues. Looked up from germline, CDR1 is SGDLS and CDR2 is YYNGEE. Between the trimmed V and J ends, which lost 0 bases and 3 bases, there was a span of 13 bases. This CDR3 reads CASSVAGRKDYEQYF. The DNA of the CDR3 is TGTGCCAGCAGCGTAGCCGGACGTAAGGACTACGAGCAGTACTTC.

The chain carries TRBV10-3 and TRBJ2-3; 11 bases match TRBD2. J was trimmed by 1 base and V by 5 bases; bases with no gene match: 2. Germline CDR1 is ENHRY and CDR2 is SYGVKD. The CDR3 contains 15 residues. CDR3 sequence reads: CAISSGLAGTDTQYF. In DNA form, the CDR3 reads TGTGCCATCAGTTCGGGACTAGCGGGCACAGATACGCAGTATTTT.

The chain is built from TRBV3-1 (or the pseudogene TRBV3-2) and TRBJ2-5; D not resolved. The length of the CDR3 is 14 residues. Trimming pared 2 bases from V and 0 bases from J, leaving 7 bases between. Germline V lookup: CDR1 LGHDT, CDR2 YNNKEL (reference sequence). CDR3 sequence (DNA): TGTGCCAGCAGCCAAACGGTAAACCAAGAGACCCAGTACTTC. Protein product: CASSQTVNQETQYF.

The J gene is TRBJ2-2, the V gene TRBV7-6; unclear D gene. Trimming pared 3 bases from V and 4 bases from J, leaving 3 bases between. Germline V gene lookup returns CDR1 SGHVS and CDR2 FNYEAQ. The CDR3 is made up of 12 amino acids. The CDR3 region is CASSFGTGELFF. The CDR3 nucleotides read TGTGCCAGCAGCTTCGGCACCGGGGAGCTGTTTTTT.

This rearrangement joins TRBV7-2 to TRBJ1-4, with D perhaps matching TRBD1 (6 bases). The length of the CDR3 is 14 residues. Trimming left V 5 bases short and J 6 bases short, with 13 bases between. Germline V gene sequence: CDR1 SGHTA, CDR2 FQGNSA. The DNA for the CDR3 is TGTGCCAGCAGCACGAGGACAGAGTATGAAAAACTGTTTTTT. It translates to CASSTRTEYEKLFF.

This clone was counted between two and nine times. This chain uses TRBV27 with TRBJ1-2; 9 bases line up with TRBD1. The germline V gene has CDR1 MNHEY and CDR2 SMNVEV (reference sequence). The CDR3 spans 17 residues. The junction had 11 bases not matched to a gene; V was cut back by 4 bases and J by 2 bases. The CDR3 DNA follows: TGTGCCAGCAGTTCGATCGGTGGGGACAGGGCGAACTATGGCTACACCTTC. It is translated as CASSSIGGDRANYGYTF.

This clone was seen more than once but under ten times. V usage is TRBV3-1 (or the pseudogene TRBV3-2) and J usage is TRBJ2-3; a weak D match, TRBD1 (5 bases). V dropped 1 base and J dropped 4 bases, with 6 bases sitting between them. CDR1 and CDR2 (germline): LGHDT, YNNKEL (reference sequence). CDR3 length: 13 amino acids. The CDR3 nucleotides read TGTGCCAGCAGCCAAGGGGGCGCAGATACGCAGTATTTT. Its protein is CASSQGGADTQYF.

This clone was seen just once. The chain has TRBV18 and TRBJ2-7; 9 bases fit TRBD1. The germline V gene encodes CDR1 KGHSH and CDR2 LQKENI. CDR3 size: 14 residues. The V and J ends lost 8 bases and 3 bases, in that order; junction bases with no gene match: 8. This CDR3 is CASGSGTGIYEQYV. The CDR3 nucleotides read TGTGCCAGCGGATCGGGGACAGGGATCTACGAGCAGTACGTC.

The table lists this clone with a few counts. The chain links TRBV5-1 to TRBJ1-2, with D perhaps TRBD1 (6 bases). Trimming took 2 bases from V and 6 from J, leaving 14 bases between them. The germline V gene encodes CDR1 SGHRS and CDR2 YFSETQ. The CDR3 consists of 14 residues. DNA for the CDR3: TGCGCCAGCAGCTTTGGAGGGGGGGCTGATGGCTACACCTTC. It translates to CASSFGGGADGYTF.

In nucleotides, the CDR3 is TGCGCCAGCAAGCTTACCTTGGGGGCAACTAATGAAAAACTGTTTTTT. Encoded protein: CASKLTLGATNEKLFF. This chain links TRBV5-1 with TRBJ1-4; D is possibly TRBD1 (5 bases). Germline V gene sequence: CDR1 SGHRS, CDR2 YFSETQ. V shed 6 bases and J shed 0 bases, with 15 bases lying between them. This CDR3 region has 16 residues.

This sequence joins TRBV6-5 and TRBJ1-1; D ambiguous. The CDR3 is 15 residues long. Germline CDR1 MNHEY, CDR2 SVGAGI. Trimming left V 2 bases short and J 1 base short, with 11 bases between. DNA of the CDR3: TGTGCCAGCAGTTACCGGAGGTGGGGGAACACTGAAGCTTTCTTT. It translates to CASSYRRWGNTEAFF.

The chain has TRBV14 and TRBJ2-2, with D possibly being TRBD1 (7 bases). V shed 6 bases and J shed 5 bases, with 19 bases lying between them. This CDR3 region has 16 residues. CDR1 is SGHDN, CDR2 FVKESK, per germline. The CDR3 DNA is TGTGCCAGCAGTCCGTACAGGGGAGGAGGTACCGGGGAGCTGTTTTTT. It specifies CASSPYRGGGTGELFF.

This rearrangement joins TRBV30 to TRBJ1-5; D unresolved. CDR1 and CDR2 from the germline V gene are GTSNPN and SVGIG (reference sequence). The V end lost 0 bases, the J end lost 0 bases, and 3 bases lay between the germline ends. The CDR3 totals 13 residues. This CDR3 is CAWSVSSNQPQHF. For the CDR3, the DNA is TGTGCCTGGAGTGTCTCTAGCAATCAGCCCCAGCATTTT.